The 22 T cell receptor beta chains in this list originate from one sample, sequenced in a study of response to subunit inactivated influenza vaccine. TCRdb reanalysed the RT-PCR reads using MiXCR and keeps one entry per CDR3 protein. The sample has 500,000 to 600,000 distinct CDR3 sequences, roughly 10% seen once; the top ten hold roughly a tenth. The sequenced sample was PBMCs from blood, obtained on the day of vaccination. Every receptor here comes from a man in his fifties or sixties who received an inactivated influenza vaccine.

This clonotype showed up just a few times. The chain is built from TRBV15 and TRBJ2-3; 11 positions agree with TRBD1. The J segment lost 3 bases and the V segment lost 4 bases, leaving 6 bases of the junction unmatched. The CDR3 loop spans 16 amino acids. Germline V gene lookup returns CDR1 LNHNV and CDR2 YYDKDF (reference sequence). CDR3 in amino acids: CATSIWTGGMTDTQYF. CDR3 DNA sequence: TGTGCCACCAGCATATGGACAGGGGGCATGACAGATACGCAGTATTTT.

This clonotype was seen more than once but under ten times. This sequence joins TRBV6-5 and TRBJ2-3, with 8 positions matching TRBD1. Looked up from germline, CDR1 is MNHEY and CDR2 is SVGAGI. The CDR3 is made up of 16 amino acids. The J segment lost 1 base and the V segment lost 2 bases, leaving 5 bases of the junction unmatched. CDR3 sequence: CASSYGQGWGTDTQYF. DNA of the CDR3: TGTGCCAGCAGTTACGGACAGGGTTGGGGCACAGATACGCAGTATTTT.

This chain connects TRBV19 to TRBJ2-2; D is uncertain. V shed 5 bases and J shed 6 bases, with 13 bases lying between them. CDR1 and CDR2 from the germline V gene are LNHDA and SQIVND (reference sequence). The CDR3 consists of 14 residues. CDR3 nucleotides: TGTGCCAGTAGTGGGAATGTCTATGCCGGGGAGCTGTTTTTT. The encoded protein is CASSGNVYAGELFF.

This clonotype came up many times. The chain uses TRBV3-1 and TRBJ2-5, with no clear D. Trimming removed 1 base at V and 5 bases at J, with 8 bases between. The germline CDR1 and CDR2 sequences are LGHDT and YNNKEL (reference sequence). The CDR3 length is 13 residues. The CDR3 reads CASSQGMAETQYF. In DNA form, the CDR3 reads TGTGCCAGCAGCCAAGGGATGGCGGAGACCCAGTACTTC.

In its sample, this clonotype was seen a few times. The CDR3 is CASSSGVRETQYF. CDR3 coding DNA: TGTGCCAGCAGCTCCGGTGTCAGAGAGACCCAGTACTTC. V gene TRBV7-6 combines with J gene TRBJ2-5; D unresolved. The CDR3 contains 13 residues. V lost 4 bases and J lost 4, with 10 bases in between. Germline CDR1 and CDR2: SGHVS and FNYEAQ.

The V call is TRBV20-1, the J call TRBJ2-1, with TRBD1 identical over 10 bases. This CDR3 contains 14 residues. V lost 4 bases to trimming and J lost 6 bases; unmatched junction nucleotides: 6. Germline loops: CDR1 DFQATT, CDR2 SNEGSKA (reference sequence). CDR3 DNA sequence: TGCAGTGCTATGACAGGGGGCCGAGGCAATGAGCAGTTCTTC. Residues: CSAMTGGRGNEQFF.

The genes are TRBV7-9 and TRBJ1-6, with 12 bases lining up with TRBD1. Germline V gene data show CDR1 as SEHNR and CDR2 as FQNEAQ (reference sequence). Trimming took 4 bases from V and 2 from J; bases not matched to a gene: 3. The CDR3 totals 17 residues. The CDR3 region is CASSSGTGGAYNSPLHF. CDR3 bases: TGTGCCAGCAGCTCCGGGACAGGGGGCGCCTATAATTCACCCCTCCACTTT. The variable domain in full, completed from reference TRBV7-9 and TRBJ1-6, reads DTGVSQNPRHKITKRGQNVTFRCDPISEHNRLYWYRQTLGQGPEFLTYFQNEAQLEKSRLLSDRFSAERPKGSFSTLEIQRTEQGDSAMYLCASSSGTGGAYNSPLHFGNGTRLTVT.

A few counts support this clonotype. This chain joins TRBV29-1 and TRBJ2-3, with D uncertain. The V gene lost 4 bases and the J gene lost 0 bases, with 8 bases spanning the gap. The germline CDR1 and CDR2 sequences are SQVTM and ANQGSEA. The CDR3 loop spans 13 amino acids. The CDR3 sequence: CSVAGLSTDTQYF. CDR3 DNA: TGCAGCGTTGCCGGGCTTAGCACAGATACGCAGTATTTT.

The chain recombines TRBV19 with TRBJ2-2, with 9 nucleotides matching TRBD1. This CDR3 region has 18 residues. V dropped 5 bases and J dropped 3; count of bases not matched to a gene: 13. Germline assignment: CDR1 LNHDA and CDR2 SQIVND (reference sequence). Here the CDR3 reads CASSARDRALWYTGELFF. As DNA, the CDR3 is TGTGCCAGTAGTGCCCGGGACAGGGCGCTTTGGTACACCGGGGAGCTGTTTTTT.

This clonotype was seen many times. The chain is built from TRBV11-2 and TRBJ2-5; a weak D match, TRBD1 (5 bases). Trimming took off 4 bases at V and 2 bases at J, with 14 bases between the two ends. Germline assignment: CDR1 SGHAT and CDR2 FQNNGV. This CDR3 is 15 amino acids long. CDR3 amino acids: CASSYTGESQETQYF. As DNA, the CDR3 is TGTGCCAGCAGCTACACAGGAGAATCTCAAGAGACCCAGTACTTC.

The chain is built from TRBV27 and TRBJ2-7, with D possibly TRBD1 on 6 matching bases. The length of the CDR3 is 14 residues. V lost 4 bases to trimming and J lost 7 bases, with 17 bases between them. Germline CDR1 MNHEY, CDR2 SMNVEV (reference sequence). The CDR3, as DNA: TGTGCCAGCAGTTGGGCAGGGGAAAGTTTTGAGCAGTACTTC. Protein sequence: CASSWAGESFEQYF.

This clonotype was recorded at least ten times. This rearrangement joins TRBV5-1 to TRBJ2-3; maybe TRBD1 (5 bases). Germline lookup yields CDR1 SGHRS and CDR2 YFSETQ. With 3 bases removed from V and 2 bases from J, the gap between germline ends came to 16 bases. The length of the CDR3 is 16 residues. DNA of the CDR3: TGCGCCAGCAGCTGGAGTGGCGGCAGGGTCACAGATACGCAGTATTTT. This gives the protein CASSWSGGRVTDTQYF.

At least ten counts were recorded for this clonotype. The rearrangement joins TRBV7-2 to TRBJ2-3, with 9 nucleotides matching TRBD2. Germline values: CDR1 SGHTA, CDR2 FQGNSA. This CDR3 has 14 residues. V lost 4 bases to trimming and J lost 4 bases; unmatched junction nucleotides: 3. As DNA, the CDR3 is TGTGCCAGCAGCTCGGGACTAGCCGCAGATACGCAGTATTTT. Protein: CASSSGLAADTQYF.

This clonotype was counted a few times. The chain carries TRBV6-5 and TRBJ2-4, with 9 bases that match TRBD1. J lost 7 bases, V lost 6 bases, and 10 bases had no gene match. CDR1 is MNHEY, CDR2 SVGAGI, per germline. The CDR3 has 15 residues. In DNA form, the CDR3 reads TGTGCCAGCAGCTACGTAACAGGGGGCAGGAACATTCAGTACTTC. Translation: CASSYVTGGRNIQYF.

There are a few counts of this clonotype. Here the CDR3 DNA reads TGCGCCAGCAGCTGGGGGGGACATCTCAAAGAGACCCAGTACTTC. Its protein is CASSWGGHLKETQYF. This rearrangement joins TRBV5-1 to TRBJ2-5; TRBD2 is a possible D gene (7 bases). Germline loops: CDR1 SGHRS, CDR2 YFSETQ. The CDR3 is made up of 15 amino acids. Between the trimmed V and J ends, which lost 3 bases and 3 bases, there was a span of 15 bases.

In its sample, this clonotype was seen many times. The V gene is TRBV10-3, the J gene TRBJ2-7; 8 nucleotides match TRBD1. Germline CDR1 ENHRY, CDR2 SYGVKD. The CDR3 length is 19 residues. The V gene end was trimmed by 5 bases and the J gene end by 3 bases; junction bases not matched to a gene: 21. The CDR3 loop reads CAISSFGTGGSERSYEQYF. CDR3 bases: TGTGCCATCAGTTCCTTCGGGACAGGCGGTTCAGAAAGAAGCTACGAGCAGTACTTC.

This clonotype was detected only a few times. The CDR3 here is CASSPIGTSGSLYNEQFF. CDR3 bases: TGTGCCAGCAGTCCCATCGGGACTAGCGGGAGCCTATACAATGAGCAGTTCTTC. V usage is TRBV27 and J usage is TRBJ2-1, with TRBD2 matching 14 bases. This CDR3 is built from 18 residues. Germline V CDR1 and CDR2: MNHEY, SMNVEV (reference sequence). Trimming at V came to 5 bases and at J to 4 bases, leaving 10 bases not matched to a gene.

The chain joins TRBV12-3 or TRBV12-4 to TRBJ2-5; D may be TRBD1 (6 bases). The CDR3 covers 14 residues. V was pared by 6 bases and J by 3 bases, with 14 bases between. CDR3 bases: TGTGCCAGCAGGTCTTGGGACACAGAAGAGACCCAGTACTTC. The encoded protein is CASRSWDTEETQYF.

This clonotype was seen only a few times. This chain links TRBV7-9 with TRBJ1-1, with a tentative D call TRBD1 (5 bases). The V and J ends lost 8 bases and 0 bases respectively, with 10 bases between them. The V gene's germline CDR1 is SEHNR and CDR2 FQNEAQ (reference sequence). This CDR3 has 13 amino acids. The CDR3 loop reads CASGLTVNTEAFF. The CDR3, as DNA: TGTGCCAGCGGTTTGACAGTGAACACTGAAGCTTTCTTT.

The CDR3 region has the DNA TGTGCCACCCTGCCGGGGGCATCCACTGAAGCTTTCTTT. Residues: CATLPGASTEAFF. J is TRBJ1-1 and V is TRBV10-3, with a weak D call TRBD1 (6 bases). The CDR3 is 13 residues long. The germline V gene has CDR1 ENHRY and CDR2 SYGVKD. With 10 bases removed from V and 4 bases from J, the gap between germline ends came to 16 bases.

Comments on this clonotype: Being one base from a much bigger clone, this may be a read error. The gene calls are TRBV24-1 and TRBJ2-5, with D perhaps matching TRBD1 or TRBD2 (6 bases each). The CDR3 spans 15 residues. Looked up from germline, CDR1 is KGHDR and CDR2 is SFDVKD. CDR3 residues: CATSDFKAGQESQYF. The CDR3 region has the DNA TGTGCCACCAGTGATTTTAAGGCGGGACAAGAGTCCCAGTACTTC.

J is TRBJ1-2 and V is TRBV12-3 or TRBV12-4; D is unclear. This CDR3 is 13 amino acids long. V gave up 1 base and J gave up 7 bases, with 10 bases separating them. CDR3 loop: CASSLGQPRGYTF. In nucleotides, the CDR3 is TGTGCCAGCAGTTTAGGTCAGCCACGTGGCTACACCTTC.